These 29 T cell receptor beta chains originate from one sample sequenced in a study of CD8+CD57+ T cells in acquired aplastic anemia. Genomic DNA was employed as the template in profiling TCR beta VDJ and CDR3. Using its own MiXCR run on the reads, TCRdb lists one record per CDR3 protein. The table includes 300,000 or so distinct CDR3 sequences, 45% to 65% detected once. Sequenced: sorted CD4+, CD8+, or CD8+CD57+ T cells (not recorded which) from PBMCs. These receptors were collected from a human donor with severe aplastic anemia or a healthy control (not recorded which).

This clonotype occurred once. V usage is TRBV24-1 and J usage is TRBJ2-5; D may match TRBD1 or TRBD2 (6 bases each). Trimming removed 6 bases from V and 4 bases from J, with 17 bases in between. The CDR3 runs 15 residues. Germline lookup yields CDR1 KGHDR and CDR2 SFDVKD. The CDR3 nucleotides are TGTGCCACCAGTCGAGGGACCCCGGGGGCAGAGACCCAGTACTTC. Translating gives CATSRGTPGAETQYF.

This clonotype was observed at least ten times. At one boundary the junction diverges from the germline segment, which might be a read error. The V gene is TRBV13, the J gene TRBJ1-3; D is uncertain. Germline-derived CDR1 and CDR2 are PRHDT and FYEKMQ (reference sequence). This CDR3 is 14 amino acids long. DNA for the CDR3: TGTGCCAGCAGCTTAACTCACGCCGGAACCACCATATATTTT. Amino acids: CASSLTHAGTTIYF. Combining the CDR3 with reference TRBV13 and TRBJ1-3 gives the whole variable domain AAGVIQSPRHLIKEKRETATLKCYPIPRHDTVYWYQQGPGQDPQFLISFYEKMQSDKGSIPDRFSAQQFSDYHSELNMSSLELGDSALYFCASSLTHAGTTIYFGEGSWLTVV.

This clonotype showed up many times. The chain is built from TRBV7-2 and TRBJ2-5; D remains unclear. CDR1 and CDR2 (germline): SGHTA, FQGNSA. The CDR3 has 14 residues. Trimming cost V 5 bases and J 1 base, with 11 bases left between them. This chain's CDR3 is CASSRPWGQETQYF. DNA for the CDR3: TGTGCCAGCAGCCGGCCCTGGGGCCAAGAGACCCAGTACTTC. The full variable domain, rest sourced from reference TRBV7-2 and TRBJ2-5, is GAGVSQSPSNKVTEKGKDVELRCDPISGHTALYWYRQSLGQGLEFLIYFQGNSAPDKSGLPSDRFSAERTGGSVSTLTIQRTQQEDSAVYLCASSRPWGQETQYFGPGTRLLVL.

This chain links TRBV12-3 or TRBV12-4 with TRBJ1-6; 9 positions match TRBD1. This CDR3 contains 15 residues. V dropped 3 bases and J dropped 8; count of bases not matched to a gene: 5. CDR3 loop: CASSLSGQGDSPLHF. The CDR3 coding sequence is TGTGCCAGCAGTTTGTCGGGACAGGGTGATTCACCCCTCCACTTT.

The rearrangement uses TRBV6-6 and TRBJ2-5; the match to TRBD2 covers 11 bases. With 10 bases clipped from V and 5 bases from J, the junction kept 12 bases outside the gene matches. The CDR3 contains 15 residues. Germline V lookup: CDR1 MNHNY, CDR2 SVGAGI (reference sequence). CDR3 coding DNA: TGTGCCACATCCATGCTAGCGGGAGGTTGGGAGACCCAGTACTTC. It specifies CATSMLAGGWETQYF.

This clonotype was found many times. The chain carries TRBV20-1 and TRBJ1-3, with TRBD1 identical over 9 bases. V dropped 3 bases and J dropped 4; count of bases not matched to a gene: 7. This CDR3 is 15 amino acids long. From germline, CDR1 is DFQATT and CDR2 SNEGSKA (reference sequence). The CDR3 region has the DNA TGCAGTGCTAGTTCCCCGGGGACAGGGGGAAACACCATATATTTT. Amino acids: CSASSPGTGGNTIYF.

This clonotype was seen many times. The chain uses TRBV10-3 and TRBJ1-4; TRBD1 matches at 8 bases. CDR3 length: 14 residues. CDR1 is ENHRY, CDR2 SYGVKD, per germline. V gave up 10 bases and J gave up 3 bases; unmatched junction bases: 7. CDR3 amino acids: CATSRTGPNEKLFF. In DNA form, the CDR3 reads TGTGCCACGTCAAGGACAGGGCCTAATGAAAAACTGTTTTTT.

V usage is TRBV7-2 and J usage is TRBJ2-7; TRBD1 agrees at 7 bases. CDR3 size: 15 residues. V dropped 4 bases and J dropped 4; count of bases not matched to a gene: 10. Germline CDR1 SGHTA, CDR2 FQGNSA. The CDR3 bases are TGTGCCAGCAGCTGGCCGGGACAGACGATTTACGAGCAGTACTTC. Protein: CASSWPGQTIYEQYF.

V is TRBV10-3 and J is TRBJ1-1; 7 bases align to TRBD1. V shed 4 bases, J shed 3 bases, and the junction held 8 bases outside the gene matches. The CDR3 runs to 15 residues. CDR1 and CDR2 from the germline V gene are ENHRY and SYGVKD. CDR3 DNA sequence: TGTGCCATCAGTGGAAGACAGGGTGCGGACACTGAAGCTTTCTTT. Residues: CAISGRQGADTEAFF.

This clonotype showed up just a few times. V gene TRBV29-1 combines with J gene TRBJ1-6, with D hard to call. CDR1 is SQVTM and CDR2 is ANQGSEA in the germline V gene. With 6 bases removed from V and 7 bases from J, the gap between germline ends came to 10 bases. CDR3 length equals 12 residues. In DNA, the CDR3 is TGCAGCGTCGCCGACCCCAATTCACCCCTCCACTTT. Its protein is CSVADPNSPLHF.

This clonotype was seen just once. The CDR3 DNA follows: TGTGCCAGCATGGGACAGGGTACTAATAATTCACCCCTCCACTTT. This gives the protein CASMGQGTNNSPLHF. The V and J genes are TRBV2 and TRBJ1-6; TRBD1 agrees at 9 bases. Germline assignment: CDR1 SNHLY and CDR2 FYNNEI. Losses at the gene ends were 7 bases for V and 5 bases for J; bases not matched to a gene: 6. The CDR3 contains 15 residues.

The chain carries TRBV24-1 and TRBJ1-1; D not resolved. CDR1 is KGHDR, CDR2 SFDVKD, per germline. This CDR3 spans 14 amino acids. The V gene lost 4 bases and the J gene lost 4 bases, with 12 bases spanning the gap. The CDR3 region has the DNA TGTGCCACCAGTGACGGTCGGTCCGGCACTGAAGCTTTCTTT. Protein sequence: CATSDGRSGTEAFF.

The V and J genes are TRBV7-6 and TRBJ1-3; 7 nucleotides match TRBD1. CDR3 length equals 16 residues. Germline assignment: CDR1 SGHVS and CDR2 FNYEAQ. Unmatched junction bases numbered 10, after V lost 6 bases and J lost 2 bases. The CDR3 DNA is TGTGCCAGCAGGCTCACAACAGGGGCCGCTGGAAACACCATATATTTT. Protein sequence: CASRLTTGAAGNTIYF.

This clonotype turned up a few times. CDR3 loop: CASSVVGRNSPLHF. CDR3 bases: TGTGCCAGCAGCGTAGTGGGGAGGAATTCACCCCTCCACTTT. The chain is built from TRBV9 and TRBJ1-6; D gene unclear. V dropped 0 bases and J dropped 7 bases, with 8 bases sitting between them. The CDR3 contains 14 residues. Germline V gene sequence: CDR1 SGDLS, CDR2 YYNGEE.

The chain recombines TRBV10-3 with TRBJ1-3, with 8 positions matching TRBD1. With 6 bases clipped from V and 2 bases from J, the junction kept 9 bases outside the gene matches. CDR3 length: 16 residues. From germline, CDR1 is ENHRY and CDR2 SYGVKD. The CDR3 bases are TGTGCCATCAGCGGGGGCGACAGGGGAACTGGAAACACCATATATTTT. Its translation is CAISGGDRGTGNTIYF.

The chain joins TRBV2 to TRBJ1-2; D gene ambiguous. The CDR3 runs 15 residues. The V gene's germline CDR1 is SNHLY and CDR2 FYNNEI. With 7 bases removed from V and 1 base from J, the gap between germline ends came to 16 bases. The CDR3 coding sequence is TGTGCCAGCACCCCAGACTATGGGGATAACTATGGCTACACCTTC. Translated: CASTPDYGDNYGYTF. The entire variable domain, with the rest obtained from reference TRBV2 and TRBJ1-2, is as follows: EPEVTQTPSHQVTQMGQEVILRCVPISNHLYFYWYRQILGQKVEFLVSFYNNEISEKSEIFDDQFSVERPDGSNFTLKIRSTKLEDSAMYFCASTPDYGDNYGYTFGSGTRLTVV.

The V call is TRBV7-9, the J call TRBJ1-2; D is unresolved. This CDR3 region has 13 residues. Germline CDR1 is SEHNR and CDR2 is FQNEAQ (reference sequence). V shed 2 bases and J shed 1 base, with 5 bases lying between them. The CDR3 protein is CASSLQDNYGYTF. In DNA form, the CDR3 reads TGTGCCAGCAGCTTACAGGATAACTATGGCTACACCTTC. Full variable domain (missing parts from reference TRBV7-9 and TRBJ1-2): DTGVSQNPRHKITKRGQNVTFRCDPISEHNRLYWYRQTLGQGPEFLTYFQNEAQLEKSRLLSDRFSAERPKGSFSTLEIQRTEQGDSAMYLCASSLQDNYGYTFGSGTRLTVV.

This clonotype was seen repeatedly, ten times or more. The J gene is TRBJ1-1, the V gene TRBV5-1, with a tentative D call TRBD1 (6 bases). The CDR3 is 14 residues long. Germline lookup yields CDR1 SGHRS and CDR2 YFSETQ. The V gene lost 3 bases and the J gene lost 7 bases, with 16 bases spanning the gap. The CDR3 coding sequence is TGCGCCAGCAGCTCCCCCTCCGGGACATATGAAGCTTTCTTT. Protein: CASSSPSGTYEAFF.

V gene TRBV10-3 combines with J gene TRBJ1-6, with TRBD1 matching over 8 bases. The germline gives CDR1 ENHRY, CDR2 SYGVKD. CDR3 size: 14 residues. The J segment lost 7 bases and the V segment lost 6 bases, leaving 5 bases of the junction unmatched. The CDR3 DNA follows: TGTGCCATCAGGCCAGACAGGGGAAATTCACCCCTCCACTTT. Its protein is CAIRPDRGNSPLHF.

The chain employs TRBV7-9 and TRBJ1-2; D gene ambiguous. With 5 bases removed from V and 8 bases from J, the gap between germline ends came to 12 bases. Germline V gives CDR1 SEHNR, CDR2 FQNEAQ (reference sequence). The CDR3 length is 12 residues. The CDR3 nucleotides are TGTGCCAGCAGCGAAACTCCGTCCGGCTACACCTTC. Protein: CASSETPSGYTF.

The chain combines TRBV5-1 with TRBJ1-1; no reliable D call. The CDR3 extends over 15 amino acids. Trimming stripped 4 bases from V and 0 bases from J, with 13 bases between. Germline values: CDR1 SGHRS, CDR2 YFSETQ. The CDR3 protein is CASSGRGLVNTEAFF. Here the CDR3 DNA reads TGCGCCAGCAGCGGCCGTGGTTTGGTGAACACTGAAGCTTTCTTT.

A word on this clonotype: A read error may be the cause here, since a much bigger clone is one base away. The CDR3 ends on some other residue instead of the conserved phenylalanine or tryptophan, so this is likely a read error. The chain joins TRBV14 to TRBJ2-7; a possible D gene is TRBD2 (6 bases). Germline CDR1 SGHDN, CDR2 FVKESK. V dropped 8 bases and J dropped 2 bases, with 16 bases sitting between them. This CDR3 contains 14 residues. For the CDR3, the DNA is TGTGCCAGCTCACCAAAGGAGGGGACCTACGAGCAGTACTAC. It encodes CASSPKEGTYEQYY.

Concerning this clonotype: The junction departs from germline at one end; a sequencing error may be responsible. CDR3: CASSQDSRFGYTF. CDR3 sequence (DNA): TGCGCCAGCAGCCAAGATTCAAGGTTTGGCTACACCTTC. The chain joins TRBV7-9 to TRBJ1-2; no clear D. The CDR3 totals 13 residues. Germline CDR1 reads SEHNR; CDR2 reads FQNEAQ (reference sequence).

The gene calls are TRBV7-6 and TRBJ2-2; 8 bases fit TRBD1. V shed 2 bases, J shed 2 bases, and the junction held 4 bases outside the gene matches. Germline CDR1 and CDR2: SGHVS and FNYEAQ. The CDR3 extends over 16 amino acids. The CDR3 reads CASSLNRGINTGELFF. The DNA for the CDR3 is TGTGCCAGCAGCTTAAACAGGGGGATTAACACCGGGGAGCTGTTTTTT.

This rearrangement joins TRBV2 to TRBJ2-3, with no clear D. The CDR3 is 13 residues long. From germline, CDR1 is SNHLY and CDR2 FYNNEI. V shed 8 bases and J shed 4 bases, with 13 bases lying between them. The CDR3 bases are TGTGCCAGCTCACCAACAAGACCAGATACGCAGTATTTT. Translating gives CASSPTRPDTQYF.

This rearrangement joins TRBV7-2 to TRBJ1-1; D not resolved. Germline V gene lookup returns CDR1 SGHTA and CDR2 FQGNSA. V dropped 3 bases and J dropped 10 bases, with 9 bases sitting between them. This CDR3 region has 11 residues. The CDR3 nucleotides read TGTGCCAGCAGCTTGGTCAACAGAGCTTTCTTT. Translating gives CASSLVNRAFF.

This chain uses TRBV20-1 with TRBJ2-5; D gene uncertain. Looked up from germline, CDR1 is DFQATT and CDR2 is SNEGSKA (reference sequence). Trimming stripped 6 bases from V and 3 bases from J, with 8 bases between. The CDR3 sequence is 11 residues long. The CDR3 reads CSASDKETQYF. In DNA, the CDR3 is TGCAGTGCGAGCGATAAAGAGACCCAGTACTTC.

V gene TRBV7-9 combines with J gene TRBJ2-7; D tentatively reads TRBD1 or TRBD2 (5 bases each). There are 15 residues in the CDR3. The V end was cut by 4 bases, the J end by 6 bases, with 19 bases between. Germline V gives CDR1 SEHNR, CDR2 FQNEAQ (reference sequence). The CDR3 loop reads CASSSAWGSGREQYF. As DNA, the CDR3 is TGTGCCAGCAGCTCCGCCTGGGGGTCGGGTCGCGAGCAGTACTTC.

The chain couples TRBV9 to TRBJ2-7, with D maybe TRBD2 (5 bases). The length of the CDR3 is 14 residues. Trimming pared 0 bases from V and 1 base from J, leaving 8 bases between. Germline assignment: CDR1 SGDLS and CDR2 YYNGEE. The CDR3 reads CASSVDEGSYEQYF. The CDR3 nucleotides read TGTGCCAGCAGCGTAGATGAGGGTTCCTACGAGCAGTACTTC.